The 32 T cell receptor beta chains presented below share a single source sample, sequenced in a study of blood T cell repertoires in COVID-19. The method was immunoSEQ multiplex PCR; TCRdb's version includes in-frame clones alone and lacks a portion of them. The sample contains some 110,000 clones, roughly 80% of which appear only once. The sequenced sample was peripheral blood. These receptors originate from a woman aged 80 or over with acute or convalescent COVID-19.

This clone was seen a handful of times. The V and J genes are TRBV6-1 and TRBJ1-2; 7 bases match TRBD1. This CDR3 spans 13 amino acids. Germline V gene sequence: CDR1 MNHNS, CDR2 SASEGT. The V segment lost 2 bases and the J segment 12 bases; nucleotides outside the gene matches: 9. The CDR3 DNA reads as TGTGCCAGCAGTGAACGCGGTACAGGGGCAAACACCTTC. Encoded protein: CASSERGTGANTF.

The V gene is TRBV20-1, the J gene TRBJ1-5; tentatively, D is TRBD1 (6 bases). Trimming removed 3 bases at V and 7 bases at J, with 10 bases between. Germline V gene sequence: CDR1 DFQATT, CDR2 SNEGSKA (reference sequence). The CDR3 spans 12 residues. The CDR3 spells CSASSGDQPQHF. The CDR3 DNA is TGCAGTGCTAGTTCAGGGGACCAGCCCCAGCATTTT.

The chain links TRBV11-3 to TRBJ1-1; D is uncertain. The V end was cut by 4 bases, the J end by 4 bases, with 7 bases between. The CDR3 is made up of 12 amino acids. The V gene's germline CDR1 is SGHNT and CDR2 YENEEA. CDR3 coding DNA: TGTGCCAGCAGCTCTTATTTCACTGAAGCTTTCTTT. Its translation: CASSSYFTEAFF.

J is TRBJ1-5 and V is TRBV2; a possible D gene is TRBD1 (6 bases). V shed 7 bases and J shed 3 bases, with 10 bases lying between them. This CDR3 region has 13 residues. Germline V CDR1 and CDR2: SNHLY, FYNNEI. Here the CDR3 DNA reads TGTGCCAGCAACGGACAGTTCAATCAGCCCCAGCATTTT. It encodes CASNGQFNQPQHF.

The rearrangement links TRBV6-5 to TRBJ1-2; weak D call: TRBD1 (5 bases). Germline V gene data show CDR1 as MNHEY and CDR2 as SVGAGI. This CDR3 region has 13 residues. The germline V and J ends were trimmed by 0 bases and 8 bases, with 10 bases remaining between them. Written as DNA, the CDR3 is TGTGCCAGCAGTTACTCCCGGGACTCCGGCTACACCTTC. It translates to CASSYSRDSGYTF.

The chain employs TRBV18 and TRBJ2-3; perhaps TRBD1 as D (5 bases). Trimming removed 4 bases from V and 5 bases from J, with 19 bases in between. Germline CDR1 reads KGHSH; CDR2 reads LQKENI. CDR3 length equals 16 residues. CDR3 in DNA: TGTGCCAGCTCACGAAGGGAAGTGGCAGGACAAGATACGCAGTATTTT. This gives the protein CASSRREVAGQDTQYF. Together with reference TRBV18 and TRBJ2-3, the CDR3 gives the full variable domain: NAGVMQNPRHLVRRRGQEARLRCSPMKGHSHVYWYRQLPEEGLKFMVYLQKENIIDESGMPKERFSAEFPKEGPSILRIQQVVRGDSAAYFCASSRREVAGQDTQYFGPGTRLTVL.

This clone is a singleton in its sample. The chain couples TRBV27 to TRBJ1-2, with D uncertain. The V gene's germline CDR1 is MNHEY and CDR2 SMNVEV (reference sequence). V lost 8 bases, J lost 5 bases, and 21 bases lay in between. This CDR3 comprises 15 residues. The CDR3 region has the DNA TGTGCCAGCGACTTAATTAAAGTGGCAGATTATGGCTACACCTTC. It codes for CASDLIKVADYGYTF.

The chain employs TRBV10-2 and TRBJ1-4, with TRBD1 matching over 7 bases. This CDR3 comprises 15 residues. The V segment lost 3 bases and the J segment 2 bases; nucleotides outside the gene matches: 3. The germline V gene has CDR1 WSHSY and CDR2 SAAADI. The CDR3 bases are TGCGCCAGCAGTGACAGGGGGGCCACTAATGAAAAACTGTTTTTT. Protein: CASSDRGATNEKLFF.

The gene calls are TRBV4-1 and TRBJ1-2, with 8 bases identical to TRBD1. CDR1 MGHRA and CDR2 YSYEKL come from the germline V gene. The CDR3 extends over 14 amino acids. V lost 5 bases and J lost 3; bases outside the gene matches: 5. CDR3 bases: TGCGCCAGCAGCTCTCCAGGGGGCGACTATGGCTACACCTTC. Translated: CASSSPGGDYGYTF.

Here the CDR3 reads CASTLFSGANVLTF. The CDR3 DNA follows: TGTGCCAGCACCTTGTTCTCTGGGGCCAACGTCCTGACTTTC. The chain employs TRBV6-5 and TRBJ2-6; D remains ambiguous. V was cut by 7 bases and J by 0 bases, with 7 bases left in between. Germline CDR1 and CDR2: MNHEY and SVGAGI. The CDR3 spans 14 residues.

The chain employs TRBV29-1 and TRBJ1-5; 8 bases fit TRBD1. Germline CDR1 is SQVTM and CDR2 is ANQGSEA. The CDR3 spans 12 residues. Trimming cost V 6 bases and J 5 bases; bases outside gene matches: 3. Here the CDR3 DNA reads TGCAGCGTATTACAGGGGGATCAGCCCCAGCATTTT. It codes for CSVLQGDQPQHF.

This clone has just a few counts. The chain has TRBV4-1 and TRBJ2-5; 12 bases match TRBD1. The CDR3 is made up of 16 amino acids. V lost 0 bases and J lost 4; bases outside the gene matches: 3. CDR1 and CDR2 from the germline V gene are MGHRA and YSYEKL. The CDR3 reads CASSQEGTGGGETQYF. CDR3 nucleotides: TGCGCCAGCAGCCAAGAGGGGACAGGGGGCGGAGAGACCCAGTACTTC.

This chain joins TRBV19 and TRBJ1-3; 8 nucleotides line up with TRBD1. J gave up 4 bases and V 1 base, and 3 bases lay outside the gene matches. CDR1 and CDR2 from the germline V gene are LNHDA and SQIVND (reference sequence). The CDR3 contains 15 residues. CDR3 DNA sequence: TGTGCCAGTAGTATAGGGACAGGGCACGGAAACACCATATATTTT. Its translation is CASSIGTGHGNTIYF.

The chain links TRBV9 to TRBJ1-2, with D hard to call. The CDR3 consists of 15 residues. The germline CDR1 and CDR2 sequences are SGDLS and YYNGEE. V was trimmed by 0 bases and J by 2 bases, leaving 11 bases between them. CDR3: CASSVDLRENYGYTF. CDR3 bases: TGTGCCAGCAGCGTAGATCTAAGGGAGAACTATGGCTACACCTTC.

The chain uses TRBV7-9 and TRBJ1-5, with D unresolved. V lost 1 base and J 5 bases, leaving 6 bases between the germline ends. This CDR3 contains 13 residues. CDR1 and CDR2 from the germline V gene are SEHNR and FQNEAQ (reference sequence). CDR3 region: CASSLGGHQPQHF. The DNA of the CDR3 is TGTGCCAGCAGCTTAGGAGGTCATCAGCCCCAGCATTTT.

The rearrangement links TRBV5-1 to TRBJ2-1; TRBD1 aligns across 7 bases. Germline V CDR1 and CDR2: SGHRS, YFSETQ. J was trimmed by 5 bases and V by 3 bases; bases with no gene match: 5. The CDR3 is 14 residues long. The CDR3 bases are TGCGCCAGCAGCTCGGACAGGTTAAACAATGAGCAGTTCTTC. Translation gives CASSSDRLNNEQFF.

In DNA form, the CDR3 reads TGTGCCAGCAGCTTAGGGGCACAGGGGGCGCTAGCTGGGGCCAACGTCCTGACTTTC. Translated: CASSLGAQGALAGANVLTF. The J gene is TRBJ2-6, the V gene TRBV7-8; 9 bases are shared with TRBD1. CDR1 is SGHVS, CDR2 FQNEAQ, per germline. V lost 1 base to trimming and J lost 2 bases; unmatched junction nucleotides: 9. This CDR3 is 19 amino acids long.

For the CDR3, the DNA is TGTGCCAGCAGCCAACGGAGGAAGGAAGAGACCCAGTACTTC. This gives the protein CASSQRRKEETQYF. J is TRBJ2-5 and V is TRBV14, with a tentative D call TRBD2 (5 bases). The CDR3 loop spans 14 amino acids. The V gene lost 2 bases and the J gene lost 3 bases, with 10 bases spanning the gap. Germline CDR1 SGHDN, CDR2 FVKESK. The whole variable domain, remainder taken from reference TRBV14 and TRBJ2-5, is EAGVTQFPSHSVIEKGQTVTLRCDPISGHDNLYWYRRVMGKEIKFLLHFVKESKQDESGMPNNRFLAERTGGTYSTLKVQPAELEDSGVYFCASSQRRKEETQYFGPGTRLLVL.

The CDR3 sequence: CASSFSASADYGYTF. CDR3 sequence (DNA): TGTGCCAGCAGCTTCAGCGCCAGTGCGGACTATGGCTACACCTTC. This chain connects TRBV5-4 to TRBJ1-2; no definite D call. The germline V gene encodes CDR1 SGHNT and CDR2 YYREEE (reference sequence). The CDR3 contains 15 residues. The germline V and J ends were trimmed by 2 bases and 3 bases, with 14 bases remaining between them. The full variable domain, with the rest looked up from reference TRBV5-4 and TRBJ1-2, is ETGVTQSPTHLIKTRGQQVTLRCSSQSGHNTVSWYQQALGQGPQFIFQYYREEENGRGNFPPRFSGLQFPNYSSELNVNALELDDSALYLCASSFSASADYGYTFGSGTRLTVV.

This sequence joins TRBV7-2 and TRBJ1-3, with 8 bases that match TRBD1. V trimming: 4 bases; J trimming: 9 bases; junction bases outside the gene matches: 11. The germline gives CDR1 SGHTA, CDR2 FQGNSA. The CDR3 runs 15 residues. In DNA form, the CDR3 reads TGTGCCAGCAGCTCCCTAGGACAGGGCCGAAGCACCATATATTTT. Its protein product is CASSSLGQGRSTIYF.

The gene calls are TRBV5-1 and TRBJ2-2; 9 bases align to TRBD2. The germline CDR1 and CDR2 sequences are SGHRS and YFSETQ. CDR3 length equals 17 residues. V dropped 3 bases and J dropped 5; count of bases not matched to a gene: 11. CDR3 DNA sequence: TGCGCCAGCAGCTCCTTAACAGCGGGAGGAGGTACCGGGGAGCTGTTTTTT. This sequence encodes CASSSLTAGGGTGELFF.

This sequence joins TRBV2 and TRBJ2-1; 7 bases line up with TRBD2. V gave up 6 bases and J gave up 7 bases; unmatched junction bases: 9. The CDR3 runs 14 residues. Per the germline V gene, CDR1 is SNHLY and CDR2 is FYNNEI. Here the CDR3 reads CASRGLAETNEQFF. Here the CDR3 DNA reads TGTGCCAGCAGAGGGCTAGCGGAGACTAATGAGCAGTTCTTC. The complete variable domain, with remaining parts taken from reference TRBV2 and TRBJ2-1, reads EPEVTQTPSHQVTQMGQEVILRCVPISNHLYFYWYRQILGQKVEFLVSFYNNEISEKSEIFDDQFSVERPDGSNFTLKIRSTKLEDSAMYFCASRGLAETNEQFFGPGTRLTVL.

The chain combines TRBV5-5 with TRBJ1-4, with D possibly TRBD1 on 6 matching bases. V was trimmed by 0 bases and J by 7 bases, leaving 10 bases between them. The CDR3 is 14 amino acids. Germline assignment: CDR1 SGHKS and CDR2 YYEKEE (reference sequence). The CDR3 DNA is TGTGCCAGCAGCTTGGGGCAGGACAGTGAAAAACTGTTTTTT. Translating gives CASSLGQDSEKLFF.

With respect to this clone: Additional DNA sequences in this sample encode the identical CDR3. The gene calls are TRBV19 and TRBJ1-5, with 7 bases fitting TRBD1. Unmatched junction bases numbered 1, after V lost 6 bases and J lost 2 bases. Germline V lookup: CDR1 LNHDA, CDR2 SQIVND (reference sequence). The CDR3 is made up of 13 amino acids. CDR3 sequence (DNA): TGTGCCAGTAGCGGGACAGGCAATCAGCCCCAGCATTTT. Translating it yields CASSGTGNQPQHF.

The V call is TRBV5-1, the J call TRBJ2-5; the match to TRBD2 covers 10 bases. V trimming: 0 bases; J trimming: 5 bases; junction bases outside the gene matches: 4. The CDR3 runs 15 residues. Germline V CDR1 and CDR2: SGHRS, YFSETQ. CDR3 nucleotide sequence: TGCGCCAGCAGCTTGGTCCTAGCGGGAGCTGAGACCCAGTACTTC. Protein product: CASSLVLAGAETQYF.

The V gene is TRBV15, the J gene TRBJ2-2; 9 bases line up with TRBD2. Per germline, CDR1 LNHNV and CDR2 YYDKDF (reference sequence). V shed 3 bases, J shed 5 bases, and the junction held 10 bases outside the gene matches. This CDR3 contains 17 residues. The CDR3 is CATSSDQAGGYTGELFF. The DNA of the CDR3 is TGTGCCACCAGCAGTGACCAGGCGGGAGGGTATACCGGGGAGCTGTTTTTT.

Note on this clone: This specimen includes other DNA sequences encoding the same CDR3. V is TRBV7-2 and J is TRBJ2-3; D gene ambiguous. CDR1 and CDR2 (germline): SGHTA, FQGNSA. This CDR3 has 12 amino acids. Trimming removed 4 bases at V and 2 bases at J, with 4 bases between. The CDR3 protein is CASSSFTDTQYF. In DNA form, the CDR3 reads TGTGCCAGCAGCTCTTTCACAGATACGCAGTATTTT.

The chain couples TRBV4-1 to TRBJ2-7, with 8 bases that match TRBD1. Per the germline V gene, CDR1 is MGHRA and CDR2 is YSYEKL. Trimming removed 1 base from V and 6 bases from J; junction bases left unmatched: 5. CDR3 length: 14 residues. Written as DNA, the CDR3 is TGCGCCAGCAGCCAAGGGACAGGGCCCCTCGAGCAGTACTTC. It encodes CASSQGTGPLEQYF.

The rearrangement links TRBV2 to TRBJ1-4, with 7 bases aligning to TRBD1. Germline V gene lookup returns CDR1 SNHLY and CDR2 FYNNEI. The CDR3 runs to 16 residues. J gave up 3 bases and V 4 bases, and 8 bases lay outside the gene matches. The CDR3 nucleotides are TGTGCCAGCAGTGGACAGGGATTTTTTTCTAATGAAAAACTGTTTTTT. Its translation: CASSGQGFFSNEKLFF.

This clone was detected only a few times. The rearrangement uses TRBV7-9 and TRBJ1-4, with D perhaps matching TRBD1 (6 bases). V lost 8 bases and J 9 bases, leaving 13 bases between the germline ends. This CDR3 comprises 12 residues. The germline CDR1 and CDR2 sequences are SEHNR and FQNEAQ (reference sequence). CDR3 region: CASAQDSQKLFF. The CDR3 DNA follows: TGTGCCAGCGCTCAGGACAGCCAAAAACTGTTTTTT. The entire variable domain, with the rest obtained from reference TRBV7-9 and TRBJ1-4, is as follows: DTGVSQNPRHKITKRGQNVTFRCDPISEHNRLYWYRQTLGQGPEFLTYFQNEAQLEKSRLLSDRFSAERPKGSFSTLEIQRTEQGDSAMYLCASAQDSQKLFFGSGTQLSVL.

The chain joins TRBV3-1 (or the pseudogene TRBV3-2) to TRBJ2-7; possibly TRBD2 for D (5 bases). Germline lookup yields CDR1 LGHDT and CDR2 YNNKEL (reference sequence). The CDR3 has 13 amino acids. V was clipped by 1 base and J by 3 bases, with 7 bases between them. The CDR3 nucleotides are TGTGCCAGCAGCCAAGGACGGGACTACGAGCAGTACTTC. This codes for CASSQGRDYEQYF.

The rearrangement uses TRBV7-9 and TRBJ1-3; a weak D match, TRBD1 (5 bases). Germline CDR1 SEHNR, CDR2 FQNEAQ (reference sequence). The CDR3 length is 12 residues. Trimming left V 2 bases short and J 9 bases short, with 8 bases between. In DNA, the CDR3 is TGTGCCAGCAGCTTAAGCACAGGCACCATATATTTT. Its protein product is CASSLSTGTIYF.